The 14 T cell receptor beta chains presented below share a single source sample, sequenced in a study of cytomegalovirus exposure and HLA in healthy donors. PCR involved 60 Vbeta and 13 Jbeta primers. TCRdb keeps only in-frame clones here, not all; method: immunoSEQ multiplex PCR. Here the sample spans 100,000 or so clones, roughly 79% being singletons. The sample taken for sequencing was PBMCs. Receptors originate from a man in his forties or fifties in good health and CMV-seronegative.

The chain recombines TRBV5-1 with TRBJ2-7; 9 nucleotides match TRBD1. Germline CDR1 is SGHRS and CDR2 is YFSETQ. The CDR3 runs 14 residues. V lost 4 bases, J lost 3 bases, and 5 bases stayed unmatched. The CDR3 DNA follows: TGCGCCAGCAGCCCCGGGACAGGGAGCTACGAGCAGTACGTC. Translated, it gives CASSPGTGSYEQYV.

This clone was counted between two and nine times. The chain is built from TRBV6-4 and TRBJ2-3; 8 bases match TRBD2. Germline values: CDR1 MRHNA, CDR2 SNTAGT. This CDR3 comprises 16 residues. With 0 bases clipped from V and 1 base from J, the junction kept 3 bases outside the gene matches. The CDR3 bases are TGTGCCAGCAGTGACTCGACTAGCGAAGGCACAGATACGCAGTATTTT. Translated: CASSDSTSEGTDTQYF.

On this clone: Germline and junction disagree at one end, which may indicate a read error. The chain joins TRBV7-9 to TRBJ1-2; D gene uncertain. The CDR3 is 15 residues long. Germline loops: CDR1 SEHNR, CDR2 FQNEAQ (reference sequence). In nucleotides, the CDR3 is TGTTCCAGCAGCTTTGGACCGAGTACGGGGTATGGCTACACCTTC. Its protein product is CSSSFGPSTGYGYTF.

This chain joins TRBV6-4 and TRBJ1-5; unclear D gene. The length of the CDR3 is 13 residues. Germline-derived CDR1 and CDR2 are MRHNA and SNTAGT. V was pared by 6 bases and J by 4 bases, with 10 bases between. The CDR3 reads CASSQALNQPQHF. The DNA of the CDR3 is TGTGCCAGCAGCCAGGCTCTGAATCAGCCCCAGCATTTT.

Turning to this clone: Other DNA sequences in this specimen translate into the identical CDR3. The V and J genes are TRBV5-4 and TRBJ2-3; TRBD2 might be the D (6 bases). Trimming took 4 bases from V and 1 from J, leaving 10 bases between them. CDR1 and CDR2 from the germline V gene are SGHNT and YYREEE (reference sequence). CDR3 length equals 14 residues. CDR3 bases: TGTGCCAGCAGCCTCGGGGGTGGCACAGATACGCAGTATTTT. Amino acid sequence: CASSLGGGTDTQYF.

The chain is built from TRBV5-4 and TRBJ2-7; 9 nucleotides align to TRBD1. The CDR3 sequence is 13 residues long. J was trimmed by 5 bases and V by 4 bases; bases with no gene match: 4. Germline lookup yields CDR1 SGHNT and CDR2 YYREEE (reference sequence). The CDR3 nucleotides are TGTGCCAGCAGCCGGACAGGGGTCAACGAGCAGTACTTC. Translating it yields CASSRTGVNEQYF.

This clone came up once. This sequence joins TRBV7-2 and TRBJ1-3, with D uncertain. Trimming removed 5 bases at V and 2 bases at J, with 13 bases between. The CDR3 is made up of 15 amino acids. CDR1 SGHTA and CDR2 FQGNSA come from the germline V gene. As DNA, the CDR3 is TGTGCCAGCAGCCCGACCGAGCGGACTGGAAACACCATATATTTT. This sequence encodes CASSPTERTGNTIYF.

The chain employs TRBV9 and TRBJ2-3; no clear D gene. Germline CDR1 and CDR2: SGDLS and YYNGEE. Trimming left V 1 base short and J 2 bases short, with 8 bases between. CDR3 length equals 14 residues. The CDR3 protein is CASSVIGSTDTQYF. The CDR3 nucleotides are TGTGCCAGCAGCGTAATTGGCTCCACAGATACGCAGTATTTT.

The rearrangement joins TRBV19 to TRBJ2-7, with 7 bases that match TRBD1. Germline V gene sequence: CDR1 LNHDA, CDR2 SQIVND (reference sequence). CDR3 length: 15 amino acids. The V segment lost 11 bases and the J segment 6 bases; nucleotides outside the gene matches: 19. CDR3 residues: CAGSYLTGLGCEQYV. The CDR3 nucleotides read TGTGCCGGGAGTTACTTGACAGGGCTGGGTTGCGAGCAGTACGTC.

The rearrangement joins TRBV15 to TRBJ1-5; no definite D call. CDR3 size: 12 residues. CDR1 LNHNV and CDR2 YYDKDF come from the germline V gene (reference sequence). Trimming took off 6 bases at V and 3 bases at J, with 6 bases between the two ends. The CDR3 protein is CATSSTNQPQHF. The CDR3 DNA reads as TGTGCCACCAGTAGCACCAATCAGCCCCAGCATTTT.

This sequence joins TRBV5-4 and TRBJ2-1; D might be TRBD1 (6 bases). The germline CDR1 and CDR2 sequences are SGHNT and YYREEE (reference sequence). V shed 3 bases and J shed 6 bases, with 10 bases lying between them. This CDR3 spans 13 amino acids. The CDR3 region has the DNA TGTGCCAGCAGCTCACAGGGACGCAATGAGCAGTTCTTC. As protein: CASSSQGRNEQFF.

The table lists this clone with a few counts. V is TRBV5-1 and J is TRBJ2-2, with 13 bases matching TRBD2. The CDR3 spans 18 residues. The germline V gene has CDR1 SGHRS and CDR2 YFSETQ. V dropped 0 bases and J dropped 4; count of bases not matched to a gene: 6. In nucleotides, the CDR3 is TGCGCCAGCAGCTTGGCACTAGCGGGGGGGCCCGGCACCGGGGAGCTGTTTTTT. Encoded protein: CASSLALAGGPGTGELFF.

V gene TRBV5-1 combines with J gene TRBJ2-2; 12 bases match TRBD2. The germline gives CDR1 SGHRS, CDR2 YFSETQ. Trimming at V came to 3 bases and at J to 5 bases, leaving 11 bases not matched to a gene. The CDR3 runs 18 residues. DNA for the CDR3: TGCGCCAGCAGCTGGGATACTAGCGGGGGGCTGAGGACCGGGGAGCTGTTTTTT. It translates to CASSWDTSGGLRTGELFF. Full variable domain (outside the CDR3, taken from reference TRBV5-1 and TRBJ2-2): KAGVTQTPRYLIKTRGQQVTLSCSPISGHRSVSWYQQTPGQGLQFLFEYFSETQRNKGNFPGRFSGRQFSNSRSEMNVSTLELGDSALYLCASSWDTSGGLRTGELFFGEGSRLTVL.

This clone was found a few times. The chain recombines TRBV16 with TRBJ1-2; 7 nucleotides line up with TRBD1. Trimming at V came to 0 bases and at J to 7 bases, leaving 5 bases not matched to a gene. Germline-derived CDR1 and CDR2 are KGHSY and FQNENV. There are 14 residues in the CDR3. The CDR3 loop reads CASSQSAQGGGYTF. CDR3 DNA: TGTGCCAGCAGCCAATCCGCCCAGGGGGGTGGCTACACCTTC. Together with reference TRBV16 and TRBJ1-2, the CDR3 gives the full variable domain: GEEVAQTPKHLVRGEGQKAKLYCAPIKGHSYVFWYQQVLKNEFKFLISFQNENVFDETGMPKERFSAKCLPNSPCSLEIQATKLEDSAVYFCASSQSAQGGGYTFGSGTRLTVV.